This T cell receptor (beta chain) is drawn from a study of blood T cells in healthy people across ages. Study-level points and caveats: Samples with more naive T cells showed higher observed beta diversity. Fewer expanded clones and more diversity marked long-lived versus aged donors.

It was with a sample-barcoded 5' primer and a J-beta primer mix that a second PCR of about 7 to 12 cycles was run. TCRdb ran MiXCR on the 5' RACE reads and lists one entry per CDR3 protein. The sample carries about 800,000 distinct CDR3 sequences, about 47% recorded once. Trimming stripped 4 bases from V and 2 bases from J, with 27 bases between. Germline lookup yields CDR1 SQVTM and CDR2 ANQGSEA. The CDR3 runs 18 residues. In regard to this clonotype: Its matching antigen is unknown.

Material for sequencing was blood. This sequence originates from a man older than 75 in good health. The chain carries TRBV29-1 and TRBJ2-7; D unclear. CDR3 residues: CSVVLNSDVAVNAYEQYF. In nucleotides, the CDR3 is TGCAGCGTTGTTTTAAACTCCGACGTCGCAGTAAACGCCTACGAGCAGTACTTC.